This TCR beta chain came from a study of CD39 and CD103 CD8 tumor-infiltrating T cells. Germline CDR1 reads KGHSH; CDR2 reads LQKENI. Trimming removed 3 bases from V and 4 bases from J, with 12 bases in between. This CDR3 contains 14 residues. This table comes from immunoSEQ multiplex PCR, and its TCRdb copy is limited to in-frame clones, with some not included. The table records 15,000 or so clones, just over 90% of them present only once. T lymphocytes were negatively selected, with EpCAM beads added for tumor-infiltrating lymphocytes. Sequencing input: CD8+ T cells sorted from blood. The subset denotes: total memory CD8 T cells (CD45RA-CCR7+/-) from blood or uninvolved lymph node. The chain couples TRBV18 to TRBJ1-2, with D possibly TRBD1 on 6 matching bases. This TCR was recovered from a human donor with head and neck squamous cell carcinoma. CDR3 nucleotides: TGTGCCAGCTCACCCGGACAGCCACTCTATGGCTACACCTTC. It specifies CASSPGQPLYGYTF.